The sequence of this T cell receptor (beta chain) was determined in a study of Graves' ophthalmopathy and Graves' hyperthyroidism. Study information: Upon initial diagnosis and before any treatment, peripheral blood was collected.

Under 3 months in duration, the ophthalmopathy in affected donors had moderate-to-severe activity, CAS ≥3 and NOSPECS ≥4. The authors isolated PBMCs from 8.5 to 10 ml of fresh peripheral blood. V was trimmed by 4 bases and J by 7 bases, leaving 17 bases between them. CDR1 and CDR2 from the germline V gene are SGHVS and FNYEAQ. The CDR3 spans 16 residues. Amplified TCR beta CDR3 regions were obtained using RNA transcripts as template. HTBI primers primed a first-round RT-PCR, and a second-round multiplex PCR followed. Using its own MiXCR run on the multiplex PCR reads, TCRdb lists one record per CDR3 protein. The data contain over 150,000 distinct CDR3 sequences, around two fifths of them singletons. This clonotype has ten or more counts.

The genes are TRBV7-6 and TRBJ1-6, with D possibly matching TRBD1 (6 bases). Sequencing was done on a sample of peripheral blood. This clonotype was obtained from a middle-aged woman with Graves' ophthalmopathy. The CDR3 region has the DNA TGTGCCAGCAGCTCGCTTCCGGGACACATGAATTCACCCCTCCACTTT. Protein sequence: CASSSLPGHMNSPLHF.